The rows below give T cell receptor beta chains drawn from one sample of a study of neoadjuvant anti-PD-1 for oral cavity cancer. Repertoires were generated with immunoSEQ multiplex PCR, while TCRdb's copy carries only in-frame clones and drops some. The repertoire includes 15,000 or so clones, roughly 60% of them detected once, and approximately 3% sits in the top ten. Source: PBMCs, taken before nivolumab (anti-PD-1) treatment. The receptors originated from a person aged 35-79 years with oral cavity squamous cell carcinoma. Both conserved end residues are part of each CDR3. A D gene is named only where the DNA matches it firmly. The size field is filled for only some rows; it gives once, few, many or a size class.

d_gene: -; v_gene: TRBV18; j_gene: TRBJ1-5; abundance: -; CDR3nt: TGTGCCAGCTCACCTCGGGATTTCAATCAGCCCCAGCATTTT; CDR3aa: CASSPRDFNQPQHF
d_gene: -; v_gene: TRBV29-1; j_gene: TRBJ1-1; abundance: -; CDR3nt: TGCAGCGTTGAGGACGGATACACTGAAGCTTTCTTT; CDR3aa: CSVEDGYTEAFF
d_gene: -; v_gene: TRBV10-1; j_gene: TRBJ1-1; abundance: -; CDR3nt: TGCGCCAGCAGTGGAGGGCAGGGGAATACTGAAGCTTTCTTT; CDR3aa: CASSGGQGNTEAFF
d_gene: -; v_gene: TRBV29-1; j_gene: TRBJ2-5; abundance: -; CDR3nt: TGCAGCGGCCATATGTACCAAGAGACCCAGTACTTC; CDR3aa: CSGHMYQETQYF
d_gene: -; v_gene: TRBV29-1; j_gene: TRBJ1-3; abundance: -; CDR3nt: TGCAGCGTTGATGGCGGTTTTGAAGGAAACACCATATATTTT; CDR3aa: CSVDGGFEGNTIYF
d_gene: TRBD1; v_gene: TRBV11-2; j_gene: TRBJ2-5; abundance: -; CDR3nt: TGTGCCAGCAGCGCCTCGACAGGGCTGGGGACCCAGTACTTC; CDR3aa: CASSASTGLGTQYF
d_gene: -; v_gene: TRBV15; j_gene: TRBJ2-1; abundance: once; CDR3nt: TGTGCCACCAGCAGAGCCCCTCCCGGACAGAAGATCAATGAGCAGTTCTTC; CDR3aa: CATSRAPPGQKINEQFF
d_gene: -; v_gene: TRBV5-4; j_gene: TRBJ2-2; abundance: -; CDR3nt: TGTGCCAGCAGCCCTAGAGAGGGAGGAGGCACCGGGGAGCTGTTTTTT; CDR3aa: CASSPREGGGTGELFF
d_gene: -; v_gene: TRBV4-2; j_gene: TRBJ1-2; abundance: -; CDR3nt: TGTGCCAGCAGCCCCCGAGGACAGCAATACTATGGCTACACCTTC; CDR3aa: CASSPRGQQYYGYTF
d_gene: TRBD2; v_gene: TRBV2; j_gene: TRBJ2-1; abundance: -; CDR3nt: TGTGCCAGCAGGGGATCTAGCGGCCGTCTCGGGAATGAGCAGTTCTTC; CDR3aa: CASRGSSGRLGNEQFF
d_gene: -; v_gene: TRBV29-1; j_gene: TRBJ2-3; abundance: once; CDR3nt: TGCAGCGTTACGGGGTTAGTCACAGATACGCAGTATTTT; CDR3aa: CSVTGLVTDTQYF
d_gene: -; v_gene: TRBV6-6; j_gene: TRBJ2-7; abundance: few; CDR3nt: TGTGCCAGCAGCCCGGAGGGTTACGAGCAGTACTTC; CDR3aa: CASSPEGYEQYF
d_gene: TRBD2; v_gene: TRBV10-3; j_gene: TRBJ2-1; abundance: few; CDR3nt: TGTGCCATCAGCGGACTAGCGGGAGGGTCCTCCTACAATGAGCAGTTCTTC; CDR3aa: CAISGLAGGSSYNEQFF
d_gene: TRBD1; v_gene: TRBV19; j_gene: TRBJ2-2; abundance: -; CDR3nt: TGTGCCAGTATAGACAGGGGGGACGGCGGGGAGCTGTTTTTT; CDR3aa: CASIDRGDGGELFF
d_gene: -; v_gene: TRBV9; j_gene: TRBJ2-5; abundance: -; CDR3nt: TGTGCCAGCAGCGTATTCAGCGGGCAAGAGACCCAGTACTTC; CDR3aa: CASSVFSGQETQYF
d_gene: -; v_gene: TRBV2; j_gene: TRBJ1-1; abundance: -; CDR3nt: TGTGCCAGCAACGCAGAAACGAACACTGAAGCTTTCTTT; CDR3aa: CASNAETNTEAFF
d_gene: -; v_gene: TRBV5-1; j_gene: TRBJ2-1; abundance: -; CDR3nt: TGCGCCAGCAGCTCGGATACGGGGCCGTATAGATTAACGGAGATCGGGAATGAGCAGTTCTTC; CDR3aa: CASSSDTGPYRLTEIGNEQFF
d_gene: TRBD2; v_gene: TRBV29-1; j_gene: TRBJ2-1; abundance: -; CDR3nt: TGCAGCGCTCTTAGCGGGAGGGGCAATGAGCAGTTCTTC; CDR3aa: CSALSGRGNEQFF
d_gene: -; v_gene: TRBV13; j_gene: TRBJ2-7; abundance: -; CDR3nt: TGTGCCAGCAGCCCCGGACGAACGTCCTACGAGCAGTACTTC; CDR3aa: CASSPGRTSYEQYF
d_gene: -; v_gene: TRBV5-5; j_gene: TRBJ2-7; abundance: -; CDR3nt: TGTGCCAGCAGCTTCTCAGGGGCGGGCGAGCAGTACTTC; CDR3aa: CASSFSGAGEQYF
d_gene: -; v_gene: TRBV18; j_gene: TRBJ1-1; abundance: few; CDR3nt: TGTGCCAGCTCAAGGGACGGCGGCACTGAAGCTTTCTTT; CDR3aa: CASSRDGGTEAFF
d_gene: -; v_gene: TRBV7-3; j_gene: TRBJ2-1; abundance: -; CDR3nt: TGTGCCAGCAGCTCGACACGAGACAATGAGCAGTTCTTC; CDR3aa: CASSSTRDNEQFF
d_gene: TRBD1; v_gene: TRBV6-5; j_gene: TRBJ1-1; abundance: -; CDR3nt: TGTGCCAGCAGTTCCCAACTTACAGGGGGCGAGTCTTTCTTT; CDR3aa: CASSSQLTGGESFF
d_gene: -; v_gene: TRBV10-2; j_gene: TRBJ1-4; abundance: few; CDR3nt: TGCGCCAGCAGGACAGAGGTGTATGAAAAACTGTTTTTT; CDR3aa: CASRTEVYEKLFF
d_gene: TRBD2; v_gene: TRBV7-3; j_gene: TRBJ2-1; abundance: few; CDR3nt: TGTGCCAGCAAGACTAGCGGAGAGAACAATGAGCAGTTCTTC; CDR3aa: CASKTSGENNEQFF
d_gene: -; v_gene: TRBV27; j_gene: TRBJ2-2; abundance: -; CDR3nt: TGTGCCAGCAGTTTCAACTTCGGGACCTACACCGGGGAGCTGTTTTTT; CDR3aa: CASSFNFGTYTGELFF
d_gene: -; v_gene: TRBV7-9; j_gene: TRBJ1-4; abundance: -; CDR3nt: TGTGCCAGCAGCCTCGACAGTGGGGAAAAACTGTTTTTT; CDR3aa: CASSLDSGEKLFF
d_gene: -; v_gene: TRBV5-1; j_gene: TRBJ2-5; abundance: -; CDR3nt: TGCGCCAGCAGCTTGGGACTAGGTGTGACCCAGTACTTC; CDR3aa: CASSLGLGVTQYF
d_gene: TRBD2; v_gene: TRBV7-8; j_gene: TRBJ2-1; abundance: -; CDR3nt: TGTGCCAGCAGGCCAGCGGGAGAAAATGAGCAGTTCTTC; CDR3aa: CASRPAGENEQFF
d_gene: TRBD1; v_gene: TRBV10-3; j_gene: TRBJ2-5; abundance: -; CDR3nt: TGTGCCAGCACAGACAGGGGGAGGGAGACCCAGTACTTC; CDR3aa: CASTDRGRETQYF
d_gene: -; v_gene: TRBV9; j_gene: TRBJ2-7; abundance: -; CDR3nt: TGTGCCAGCAGCCCACACAAACTCAGCTCTACCTACGAGCAGTACTTC; CDR3aa: CASSPHKLSSTYEQYF
d_gene: -; v_gene: TRBV6-6; j_gene: TRBJ2-5; abundance: once; CDR3nt: TGTGCCAGCAGCTCTGACTATTCTCGGGAGACCCAGTACTTC; CDR3aa: CASSSDYSRETQYF
d_gene: TRBD2; v_gene: TRBV5-1; j_gene: TRBJ2-1; abundance: once; CDR3nt: TGCGCCAGCAGCACCGGACTAGCGGGAGGGGAGTTAGTGAATGAGCAGTTCTTC; CDR3aa: CASSTGLAGGELVNEQFF